This section outlines one T cell receptor (beta chain) sequence together with its context. Its specificity is unknown. All patients experienced relapse after autologous stem cell transplantation, and brentuximab vedotin exposure was variable. The data derive from a study of PD-1 blockade in classical Hodgkin lymphoma. General observations from the study: Diversity similar to that of newly diagnosed patients was seen at baseline in complete responders.

Trimming cost V 1 base and J 8 bases; bases outside gene matches: 10. CDR1 and CDR2 from the germline V gene are SGHNT and YENEEA. There are 16 residues in the CDR3. Generated by immunoSEQ multiplex PCR, the TCRdb table keeps only in-frame clones and is missing some. The sample records about 150,000 clones, about 81% being singletons. V gene TRBV11-3 combines with J gene TRBJ2-1, with TRBD2 matching over 8 bases. The sequence came from a human donor with classical Hodgkin lymphoma. The sample in question was peripheral blood mononuclear cells (PBMCs), obtained before the second cycle of nivolumab. The CDR3 reads CASSLVVAGSLDEQFF. The CDR3 DNA reads TGTGCCAGCAGCTTAGTAGTAGCGGGGTCTCTGGATGAGCAGTTCTTC.